This T cell receptor beta chain was recovered during a study of vaccination effects on CD4 cells after COVID-19. Study context: Sampling occurred a median 72 days post second dose, range 14 to 241.

In the ViraFEST assay, antigen-specific CD4+ clonotypes were identified by expansion after peptide-pool stimulation. On roughly day 10 of culture, CD4+ T cells were separated out. Two doses of BNT162b2 or mRNA-1273 vaccine were administered to participants. Profiled with immunoSEQ multiplex PCR; TCRdb holds only in-frame clones, not every one. There are roughly 25,000 clones in the sample; roughly 70% occur only once, and approximately 8% lies in the top ten. As concerns this clone: Its antigen is currently unknown.

The sequencing used CD4+ T cells from PBMCs cultured with SARS-CoV-2 spike peptides, collected after COVID-19 vaccination. This clonotype was sampled from a human donor who received a COVID-19 vaccine.

CDR3: CASSRPGRENTEAFF. CDR3 sequence (DNA): TGTGCCAGCTCACGGCCTGGTCGGGAGAACACTGAAGCTTTCTTT. The J gene is TRBJ1-1, the V gene TRBV18; the D is unclear. From germline, CDR1 is KGHSH and CDR2 LQKENI. Deletions cut 4 bases from V and 1 base from J, with 13 bases between. CDR3 size: 15 residues. Filled out from reference TRBV18 and TRBJ1-1, the complete variable domain reads NAGVMQNPRHLVRRRGQEARLRCSPMKGHSHVYWYRQLPEEGLKFMVYLQKENIIDESGMPKERFSAEFPKEGPSILRIQQVVRGDSAAYFCASSRPGRENTEAFFGQGTRLTVV.